This T cell receptor beta chain appears in the sequencing data of a study of blood T cells in healthy people across ages. Study-wide results and caveats: Unsorted PBMC material precluded a definitive naive versus antigen-experienced comparison.

A second about 7 to 12 cycle PCR used barcoded and J-beta primers. TCRdb reprocessed the 5' RACE reads via MiXCR and lists one record per CDR3 protein. Of 1,100,000 or so distinct CDR3 sequences in the sample, 45% are singletons; the top ten hold approximately 17%. CDR3 size: 13 residues. V was pared by 11 bases and J by 4 bases, with 16 bases between. The V gene's germline CDR1 is MNHNS and CDR2 SASEGT. A remark on this clonotype: Its antigen is as yet unknown.

The clonotype originates from a woman aged 60-75 years in good health. V is TRBV6-1 and J is TRBJ2-3; D unclear. The sample consisted of blood. CDR3 region: CAGRSGGADTQYF. The DNA of the CDR3 is TGTGCCGGCCGATCAGGCGGCGCAGATACGCAGTATTTT.